This T cell receptor (beta chain) was captured by sequencing in a study of PD-L1 blockade in urothelial cancer. Overall study: Most patients, about 85% of the roughly 30, were males with bladder-origin cancer.

Specified time point: pretreatment peripheral blood. Germline values: CDR1 SGHRS, CDR2 YFSETQ. This CDR3 spans 13 amino acids. Trimming cost V 0 bases and J 6 bases, with 8 bases left between them. This clone occurred once. Produced via immunoSEQ multiplex PCR; TCRdb's table is partial and in-frame only. The data hold about 88,000 clones, with 80% to 90% observed a single time. V usage is TRBV5-1 and J usage is TRBJ2-3; D is uncertain. The sample in question was PBMCs, obtained around atezolizumab (anti-PD-L1) treatment. The receptor comes from an elderly woman with urothelial cancer. CDR3 in amino acids: CASSLVWADTQYF. The CDR3 nucleotides are TGCGCCAGCAGCTTGGTCTGGGCGGATACGCAGTATTTT.